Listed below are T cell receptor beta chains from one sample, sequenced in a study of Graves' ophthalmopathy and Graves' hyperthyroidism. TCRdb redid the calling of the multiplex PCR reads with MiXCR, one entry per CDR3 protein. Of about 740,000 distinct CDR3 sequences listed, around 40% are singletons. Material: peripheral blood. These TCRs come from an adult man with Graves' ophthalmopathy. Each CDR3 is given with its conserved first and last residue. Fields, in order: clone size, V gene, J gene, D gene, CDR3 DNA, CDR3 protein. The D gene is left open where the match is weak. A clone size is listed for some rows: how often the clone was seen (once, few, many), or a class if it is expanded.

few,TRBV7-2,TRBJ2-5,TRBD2,TGTGCCAGCAGCCAAGATCAGAGACTAGCGGGGCGAGAGACCCAGTACTTC,CASSQDQRLAGRETQYF
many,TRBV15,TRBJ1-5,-,TGTGCCACCAGCAGGCGGGGGCCCGATCAGCCCCAGCATTTT,CATSRRGPDQPQHF
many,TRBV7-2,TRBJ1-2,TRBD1,TGTGCCAGCAGCCCTACGACAGGGGTATATGGCTACACCTTC,CASSPTTGVYGYTF
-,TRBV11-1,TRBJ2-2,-,TGTGCCAGCAGCCCGACAGGTAACTTCAGGACCGGGGAGCTGTTTTTT,CASSPTGNFRTGELFF
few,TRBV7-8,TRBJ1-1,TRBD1,TGTGCCAGCAGCCCCCGACAGGGCTCTCTGGACACTGAAGCTTTCTTT,CASSPRQGSLDTEAFF
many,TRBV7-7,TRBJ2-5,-,TGTGCCAGCAGCGGGGCTAGGGGTGAGACCCAGTACTTC,CASSGARGETQYF
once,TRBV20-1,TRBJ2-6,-,TGCAGTGCTAGTCCGGGATCAAAATCTGGGGCCAACGTCCTGACTTTC,CSASPGSKSGANVLTF
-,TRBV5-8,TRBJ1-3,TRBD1,TGTGCCAGCAGCTTCGACAGGGGAGGAAACACCATATATTTT,CASSFDRGGNTIYF
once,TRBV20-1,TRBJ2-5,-,TGCAGTGCTAGACGACAGTGGCGCGGGGAGACCCAGTACTTC,CSARRQWRGETQYF
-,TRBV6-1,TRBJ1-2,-,TGTGCCGGCAGTGAGGTGCGGGGGGCACCCGGCTACACCTTC,CAGSEVRGAPGYTF
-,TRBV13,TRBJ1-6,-,TGTGCCAGCAGCTTAGGAGGGGGGGGGGCAGAATTTTCACCCCTCCACTTT,CASSLGGGGAEFSPLHF
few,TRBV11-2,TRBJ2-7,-,TGTGCCAGCAGCTCCCTTGGGGACGAGCAGTACTTC,CASSSLGDEQYF
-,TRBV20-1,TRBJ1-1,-,TGCAGTGCTAGAGAGGGAAGGGGGGTGGGCACTGAAGCTTTCTTT,CSAREGRGVGTEAFF
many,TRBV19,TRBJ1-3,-,TGTGCCAGTAGTGACCCCGGGACATCTGGAAACACCATATATTTT,CASSDPGTSGNTIYF
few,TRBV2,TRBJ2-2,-,TGTGCCAGCAGTGCCTTACAGGGTCTCACCGGGGAGCTGTTTTTT,CASSALQGLTGELFF
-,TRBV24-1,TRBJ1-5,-,TGTGCCACCAGTGCTAGGACGATCGGGGGTTTAAATCAGCCCCAGCATTTT,CATSARTIGGLNQPQHF
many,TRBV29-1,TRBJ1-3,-,TGCAGCGTTGATAGGGGAAACACCATATATTTT,CSVDRGNTIYF
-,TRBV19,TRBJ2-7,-,TGTGCCAGTAGTATACAGCATCAATCCTACGAGCAGTACTTC,CASSIQHQSYEQYF
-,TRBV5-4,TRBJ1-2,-,TGTGCCAGCAGCTTGGGGTTCTCCTATGGCTACACCTTC,CASSLGFSYGYTF
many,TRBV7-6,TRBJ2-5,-,TGTGCCAGCAGCTTAGCTACGGGAGAGACCCAGTACTTC,CASSLATGETQYF
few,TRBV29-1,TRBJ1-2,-,TGCAGCGTTCCTAAGGGCACGAACAGGGATGGCTACACCTTC,CSVPKGTNRDGYTF
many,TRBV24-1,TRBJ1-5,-,TGTGCCACCCAGTTGGGCAATCAGCCCCAGCATTTT,CATQLGNQPQHF
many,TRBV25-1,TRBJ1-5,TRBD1,TGTGCCAGCGGAGGGGGGGACAGAGGATTGGAGGCCCAGCCCCAGCATTTT,CASGGGDRGLEAQPQHF
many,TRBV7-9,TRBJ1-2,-,TGTGCCAGCAGCTTACCAGACTATGGCTACACCTTC,CASSLPDYGYTF
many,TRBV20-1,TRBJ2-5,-,TGCAGTGCTAGAGTATGGGGGAGGGAGACCCAGTACTTC,CSARVWGRETQYF
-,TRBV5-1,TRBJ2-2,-,TGCGCCAGCAGTCGTGGGGCGGTGGTCACCGGGGAGCTGTTTTTT,CASSRGAVVTGELFF
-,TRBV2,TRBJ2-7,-,TGTGCCAGCAGCTTAGGAGCTAGCGTGTACGAGCAGTACTTC,CASSLGASVYEQYF
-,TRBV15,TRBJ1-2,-,TGTGCCACCAGTAGTGGAGGGAACTATGGCTACACCTTC,CATSSGGNYGYTF
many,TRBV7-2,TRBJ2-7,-,TGTGCCAGCAGCGCCCAGGCCACAGGGACGGTGGCGAGCGAGCAGTACTTC,CASSAQATGTVASEQYF
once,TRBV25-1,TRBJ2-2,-,TGTGCCAGCAGCCAAACAGGGGAGGGGAACGGGGAGCTGTTTTTT,CASSQTGEGNGELFF
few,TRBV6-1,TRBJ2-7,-,TGTGCCAGCAGTTACCTATCTTCGTCCGGGACATACTCCTACGAGCAGTACTTC,CASSYLSSSGTYSYEQYF
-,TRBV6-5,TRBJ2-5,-,TGTGCCAGCAGTTCGTCCAGAGACACCCAGTACTTC,CASSSSRDTQYF
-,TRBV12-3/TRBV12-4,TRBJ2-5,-,TGTGCCAGCAGGGGTACAGGGAGTAGGGAAGAGACCCAGTACTTC,CASRGTGSREETQYF
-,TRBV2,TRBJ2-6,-,TGTGCCAGCAGTGAACAGCCAGGCAGCTCTGGGGCCAACGTCCTGACTTTC,CASSEQPGSSGANVLTF
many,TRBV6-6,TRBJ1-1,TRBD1,TGTGCCAGCAGTTATTCCAGGGGACAGACGAACACTGAAGCTTTCTTT,CASSYSRGQTNTEAFF
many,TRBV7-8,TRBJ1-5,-,TGTGCCAGCAGCTTAGGTACAGTATGGAGCAATCAGCCCCAGCATTTT,CASSLGTVWSNQPQHF
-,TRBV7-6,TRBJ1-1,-,TGCGCCAGCAGCCCGAGGGCGGATGACATGGACACTGAAGCTTTCTTT,CASSPRADDMDTEAFF
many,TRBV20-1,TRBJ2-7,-,TGCAGTGGAACGAACAGGGTGCTCTACGAGCAGTACTTC,CSGTNRVLYEQYF
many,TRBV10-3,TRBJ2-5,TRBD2,TGTGCCATCAGTGATATAGCGGGAGGGGCAGAGACCCAGTACTTC,CAISDIAGGAETQYF
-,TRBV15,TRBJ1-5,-,TGTGCCACCAGCAGAAAACTCGGGACGGTTAGCAATCAGCCCCAGCATTTT,CATSRKLGTVSNQPQHF
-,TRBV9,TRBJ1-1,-,TGTGCCAGCAGCTCACCCACTATGAACACTGAAGCTTTCTTT,CASSSPTMNTEAFF
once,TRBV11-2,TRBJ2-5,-,TGTGCCAGCAGCTTAGATCTAGGACAAGGACAAGAGACCCAGTACTTC,CASSLDLGQGQETQYF
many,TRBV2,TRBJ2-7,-,TGTGCCAGCGAACTCTTGAAGCAGTACTTC,CASELLKQYF
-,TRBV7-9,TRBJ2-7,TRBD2,TGTGCCAGCAGCGTAGAGACTAGCGGGCCAACCTACGAGCAGTACTTC,CASSVETSGPTYEQYF
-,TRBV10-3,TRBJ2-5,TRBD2,TGTGCCGGCACCCTAATTCTTTTGACTAGCGGGGAGGAGACCCAGTACTTC,CAGTLILLTSGEETQYF
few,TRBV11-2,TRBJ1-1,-,TGTGCCAGCAGCTTACAGGGTTCGGTGAACACTGAAGCTTTCTTT,CASSLQGSVNTEAFF
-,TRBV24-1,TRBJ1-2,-,TGTGCCACCAGTGACAGGGCAACCTATGGCTACACCTTC,CATSDRATYGYTF
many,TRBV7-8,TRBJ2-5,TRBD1,TGTGCCAGCAGCTCCGAGACAGGGGGTACCCAGTACTTC,CASSSETGGTQYF
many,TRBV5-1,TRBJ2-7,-,TGCGCCAGCAGCTTGACAGGGCGACAGTACTTC,CASSLTGRQYF
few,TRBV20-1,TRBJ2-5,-,TGCAGTGCTAGAGAGGGGGTGGCGGGGCAAGAGACCCAGTACTTC,CSAREGVAGQETQYF
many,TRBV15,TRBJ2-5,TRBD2,TGTGCCACCAGCGGGACTAGCGGAAATCAAGAGACCCAGTACTTC,CATSGTSGNQETQYF
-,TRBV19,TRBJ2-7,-,TGTGCCAGCAGTTTCCCGGGCCCCGTTTACGAGCAGTACTTC,CASSFPGPVYEQYF
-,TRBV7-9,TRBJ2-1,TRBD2,TGTGCCAGCAGTGAAGCGGGCGGGAGGATCTATGAGCAGTTCTTC,CASSEAGGRIYEQFF
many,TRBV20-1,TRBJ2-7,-,TGCAGTGCCGTTCATGGAAATGAAGCCTACGAGCAGTACTTC,CSAVHGNEAYEQYF
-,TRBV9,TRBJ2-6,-,TGTGCCAACAGCTTAACAATCCCCGGCTCTGGGGCCAACGTCCTGACTTTC,CANSLTIPGSGANVLTF
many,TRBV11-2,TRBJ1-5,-,TGTGCCAGCAGCTTGGGGGGGCAACAGCCCCAGCATTTT,CASSLGGQQPQHF
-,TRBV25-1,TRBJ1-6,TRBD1,TGTGCCAGCAGTGGGGACCGGGACAGGTGTAATTCACCCCTCCACTTT,CASSGDRDRCNSPLHF
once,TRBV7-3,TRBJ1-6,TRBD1,TGTGCCAGCAACCTACGCGGGACAGTCGGTTCACCCCTCCACTTT,CASNLRGTVGSPLHF